This entry lists 25 T cell receptor beta chains sequenced from one sample in a study of T cell repertoires in cytomegalovirus infection. TCRdb analysed the reads with MiXCR anew, one entry per CDR3 protein. The sample has about 500,000 distinct CDR3 sequences; about 33% are singletons. No cognate antigen is known for these TCRs. Sequenced material: cultured PBMCs, taken from culture after CMV antigen stimulation. These receptors all stem from a human donor in good health (CMV status not recorded). Some clones in this sample may be carry-over from other donors' samples.

This chain connects TRBV4-1 to TRBJ2-7; 9 nucleotides align to TRBD1. V shed 4 bases, J shed 2 bases, and the junction held 3 bases outside the gene matches. Looked up from germline, CDR1 is MGHRA and CDR2 is YSYEKL. The CDR3 runs to 14 residues. CDR3 region: CASSLGTGTYEQYV. The CDR3 DNA is TGCGCCAGCAGCCTCGGGACAGGGACCTACGAGCAGTACGTC.

The V call is TRBV14, the J call TRBJ1-1; no clear D gene. V was pared by 3 bases and J by 5 bases, with 16 bases between. CDR1 SGHDN and CDR2 FVKESK come from the germline V gene. CDR3 length equals 15 residues. This CDR3 reads CASSHRSLWGTEAFF. CDR3 nucleotide sequence: TGTGCCAGCAGCCACAGGTCTCTCTGGGGTACTGAAGCTTTCTTT.

This clonotype has more than one count but fewer than ten. The rearrangement joins TRBV7-2 to TRBJ2-5; 7 bases align to TRBD1. Germline assignment: CDR1 SGHTA and CDR2 FQGNSA. This CDR3 has 15 amino acids. V shed 6 bases and J 1 base; nucleotides not matched to a gene: 8. DNA of the CDR3: TGTGCCAGCAGTAAACAGGGGACCTTCCAAGAGACCCAGTACTTC. This encodes CASSKQGTFQETQYF. Variable domain in full (rest from reference TRBV7-2 and TRBJ2-5): GAGVSQSPSNKVTEKGKDVELRCDPISGHTALYWYRQSLGQGLEFLIYFQGNSAPDKSGLPSDRFSAERTGGSVSTLTIQRTQQEDSAVYLCASSKQGTFQETQYFGPGTRLLVL.

A few counts support this clonotype. CDR3 nucleotide sequence: TGTGCCAGCAGTCTCACAGGGGGTATTTACGAGCAGTACTTC. It codes for CASSLTGGIYEQYF. The chain joins TRBV28 to TRBJ2-7, with TRBD1 identical over 8 bases. The germline gives CDR1 MDHEN, CDR2 SYDVKM. The CDR3 spans 14 residues. V trimming: 5 bases; J trimming: 4 bases; junction bases outside the gene matches: 7.

V is TRBV4-1 and J is TRBJ2-5; D is possibly TRBD1 (5 bases). CDR3 length equals 17 residues. The V end was cut by 0 bases, the J end by 2 bases, with 16 bases between. CDR1 is MGHRA and CDR2 is YSYEKL in the germline V gene. The CDR3 sequence: CASSQEETVPWQETQYF. DNA for the CDR3: TGCGCCAGCAGCCAAGAGGAGACAGTTCCATGGCAAGAGACCCAGTACTTC.

The chain recombines TRBV6-6 with TRBJ1-5; D possibly corresponds to TRBD1 (6 bases). CDR3 length: 14 amino acids. The V gene lost 0 bases and the J gene lost 4 bases, with 7 bases spanning the gap. CDR1 is MNHNY, CDR2 SVGAGI, per germline (reference sequence). DNA for the CDR3: TGTGCCAGCAGTTACTCTGACAGGAATCAGCCCCAGCATTTT. Residues: CASSYSDRNQPQHF.

The genes are TRBV7-2 and TRBJ2-5; D not resolved. The CDR3 extends over 13 amino acids. Trimming took off 3 bases at V and 7 bases at J, with 12 bases between the two ends. Germline-derived CDR1 and CDR2 are SGHTA and FQGNSA. CDR3 nucleotide sequence: TGTGCCAGCAGCTTTCGACTGGTTGGGACCCAGTACTTC. Protein product: CASSFRLVGTQYF. Using reference TRBV7-2 and TRBJ2-5 for the parts outside the CDR3, the full variable domain is GAGVSQSPSNKVTEKGKDVELRCDPISGHTALYWYRQSLGQGLEFLIYFQGNSAPDKSGLPSDRFSAERTGGSVSTLTIQRTQQEDSAVYLCASSFRLVGTQYFGPGTRLLVL.

Concerning this clonotype: The junction and the germline gene differ at one end; a read error may be behind it. The chain carries TRBV11-2 and TRBJ2-4; 9 nucleotides line up with TRBD2. The CDR3 sequence is 18 residues long. The V gene's germline CDR1 is SGHAT and CDR2 FQNNGV. The CDR3, as DNA: TGTGCCAGCAGCTTCGCAAGGACTAGCGAACTAGCCAAAAACAGTCAGTACTTC. Residues: CASSFARTSELAKNSQYF.

The rearrangement uses TRBV5-1 and TRBJ2-1; 8 bases are shared with TRBD2. The CDR3 has 15 residues. The germline V gene encodes CDR1 SGHRS and CDR2 YFSETQ. V trimming: 2 bases; J trimming: 5 bases; junction bases outside the gene matches: 6. CDR3 bases: TGCGCCAGCAGCTTTGTAACTAGCGGACACAATGAGCAGTTCTTC. Protein sequence: CASSFVTSGHNEQFF.

The chain combines TRBV28 with TRBJ2-1; 9 nucleotides match TRBD1. CDR1 is MDHEN, CDR2 SYDVKM, per germline. This CDR3 spans 15 amino acids. J gave up 8 bases and V 8 bases, and 13 bases lay outside the gene matches. The CDR3 region has the DNA TGTGCCAGCGGAGAGGGGGACAGGGTATCATATGAGCAGTTCTTC. This sequence encodes CASGEGDRVSYEQFF.

This chain joins TRBV7-8 and TRBJ2-7; 8 bases are shared with TRBD2. The junction had 5 bases not matched to a gene; V was cut back by 4 bases and J by 3 bases. The CDR3 loop spans 14 amino acids. Germline loops: CDR1 SGHVS, CDR2 FQNEAQ. The CDR3 sequence: CASSSHGTSYEQYF. The CDR3 DNA follows: TGTGCCAGCAGCTCCCACGGGACTAGCTACGAGCAGTACTTC.

V gene TRBV7-9 combines with J gene TRBJ2-7; 11 bases are a match to TRBD2. The germline V gene has CDR1 SEHNR and CDR2 FQNEAQ (reference sequence). V lost 0 bases and J lost 5; bases outside the gene matches: 9. This CDR3 region has 17 residues. In nucleotides, the CDR3 is TGTGCCAGCAGCTTAGCGATTCCAGGACTAGCGGGCAACGAGCAGTACTTC. Translating it yields CASSLAIPGLAGNEQYF.

The chain has TRBV5-4 and TRBJ2-1; TRBD1 matches at 10 bases. The J segment lost 7 bases and the V segment lost 1 base, leaving 5 bases of the junction unmatched. Germline CDR1 reads SGHNT; CDR2 reads YYREEE (reference sequence). This CDR3 has 15 residues. For the CDR3, the DNA is TGTGCCAGCAGCTTGCGGCGGGACAGGGGAAATGAGCAGTTCTTC. The encoded protein is CASSLRRDRGNEQFF.

This clonotype was found a few times. This rearrangement joins TRBV6-4 to TRBJ1-2, with no clear D. The germline V gene encodes CDR1 MRHNA and CDR2 SNTAGT. The CDR3 loop spans 13 amino acids. V was clipped by 4 bases and J by 0 bases, with 6 bases between them. CDR3 in amino acids: CASSAEANYGYTF. The CDR3 bases are TGTGCCAGCAGTGCGGAGGCTAACTATGGCTACACCTTC.

This chain joins TRBV7-2 and TRBJ2-7; no clear D gene. Trimming stripped 1 base from V and 2 bases from J, with 6 bases between. Germline V gene sequence: CDR1 SGHTA, CDR2 FQGNSA. This CDR3 comprises 13 residues. The DNA for the CDR3 is TGTGCCAGCAGCTTAGGTTATACCTACGAGCAGTACTTC. Translating gives CASSLGYTYEQYF.

This chain connects TRBV29-1 to TRBJ2-5, with 9 bases aligning to TRBD1. The CDR3 loop spans 12 amino acids. Unmatched junction bases numbered 4, after V lost 7 bases and J lost 4 bases. Germline lookup yields CDR1 SQVTM and CDR2 ANQGSEA. The CDR3 nucleotides read TGCAGCGCTGGACAGGGGTTAGAGACCCAGTACTTC. It encodes CSAGQGLETQYF.

There are a few counts of this clonotype. This chain uses TRBV6-6 with TRBJ1-5; a weak D match, TRBD1 (5 bases). Trimming stripped 6 bases from V and 3 bases from J, with 15 bases between. The CDR3 spans 15 residues. The germline V gene encodes CDR1 MNHNY and CDR2 SVGAGI (reference sequence). The CDR3 DNA is TGTGCCAGCAGAACCCGGGGGGAATACAATCAGCCCCAGCATTTT. Its translation is CASRTRGEYNQPQHF.

This clonotype was detected a few times. The chain has TRBV7-8 and TRBJ2-7; no clear D. The V and J ends lost 1 base and 4 bases respectively, with 17 bases between them. The CDR3 spans 16 residues. CDR1 SGHVS and CDR2 FQNEAQ come from the germline V gene. The CDR3 here is CASSLESSTSRYEQYF. CDR3 sequence (DNA): TGTGCCAGCAGCTTAGAGTCGTCTACCTCCAGATACGAGCAGTACTTC. The complete variable domain, with remaining parts taken from reference TRBV7-8 and TRBJ2-7, reads GAGVSQSPRYKVAKRGQDVALRCDPISGHVSLFWYQQALGQGPEFLTYFQNEAQLDKSGLPSDRFFAERPEGSVSTLKIQRTQQEDSAVYLCASSLESSTSRYEQYFGPGTRLTVT.

This clonotype was observed at least ten times. V gene TRBV28 combines with J gene TRBJ2-1; no clear D gene. Trimming took 1 base from V and 0 from J, leaving 4 bases between them. Germline V gene data show CDR1 as MDHEN and CDR2 as SYDVKM. This CDR3 has 14 residues. The DNA for the CDR3 is TGTGCCAGCAGTTTATACGGCTCCTACAATGAGCAGTTCTTC. It yields the protein CASSLYGSYNEQFF.

The V call is TRBV7-8, the J call TRBJ1-2; D gene unclear. V was cut by 1 base and J by 8 bases, with 11 bases left in between. The CDR3 has 13 amino acids. From germline, CDR1 is SGHVS and CDR2 FQNEAQ. The CDR3 DNA reads TGTGCCAGCAGCTTAGTCGGGTCCGGCGGCTACACCTTC. Translation: CASSLVGSGGYTF. Complete variable domain (other parts from reference TRBV7-8 and TRBJ1-2): GAGVSQSPRYKVAKRGQDVALRCDPISGHVSLFWYQQALGQGPEFLTYFQNEAQLDKSGLPSDRFFAERPEGSVSTLKIQRTQQEDSAVYLCASSLVGSGGYTFGSGTRLTVV.

This chain links TRBV19 with TRBJ2-7, with D tentatively TRBD2 (5 bases). The CDR3 runs 20 residues. From germline, CDR1 is LNHDA and CDR2 SQIVND (reference sequence). V lost 3 bases to trimming and J lost 3 bases, with 30 bases between them. CDR3 nucleotides: TGTGCCAGTAGTATTTACGGTTCGAGCGGAACCTTTCCCGAAAACTACGAGCAGTACTTC. Translation: CASSIYGSSGTFPENYEQYF.

This clonotype has more than one count but fewer than ten. The chain links TRBV12-3 or TRBV12-4 to TRBJ2-7, with 7 bases fitting TRBD2. The CDR3 loop spans 14 amino acids. The V and J ends lost 3 bases and 6 bases, in that order; junction bases with no gene match: 8. CDR3 coding DNA: TGTGCCAGCAGTTTTTCGGAGGGAGGGCGCGAGCAGTACTTC. Residues: CASSFSEGGREQYF.

V is TRBV9 and J is TRBJ1-1; D possibly corresponds to TRBD1 (6 bases). The germline V and J ends were trimmed by 0 bases and 0 bases, with 18 bases remaining between them. The CDR3 is made up of 18 amino acids. The germline gives CDR1 SGDLS, CDR2 YYNGEE. The DNA for the CDR3 is TGTGCCAGCAGCGTAGTACAGGGAGGGGGGGCGGTGAACACTGAAGCTTTCTTT. Protein sequence: CASSVVQGGGAVNTEAFF.

The genes are TRBV4-1 and TRBJ2-2, with 10 bases matching TRBD2. The germline V gene encodes CDR1 MGHRA and CDR2 YSYEKL. The CDR3 has 17 amino acids. V was clipped by 0 bases and J by 7 bases; unmatched bases: 8. CDR3 DNA sequence: TGCGCCAGCAGCCAAGAGATAGCTAGCGGGAGTATCGGGGAGCTGTTTTTT. Amino acid sequence: CASSQEIASGSIGELFF.

The chain couples TRBV18 to TRBJ1-5; no clear D. Trimming shortened V by 5 bases and J by 4 bases, and 9 bases separated the two germline ends. This CDR3 contains 13 residues. The germline gives CDR1 KGHSH, CDR2 LQKENI. CDR3 residues: CASSSTENQPQHF. In nucleotides, the CDR3 is TGTGCCAGCTCAAGTACAGAAAATCAGCCCCAGCATTTT.